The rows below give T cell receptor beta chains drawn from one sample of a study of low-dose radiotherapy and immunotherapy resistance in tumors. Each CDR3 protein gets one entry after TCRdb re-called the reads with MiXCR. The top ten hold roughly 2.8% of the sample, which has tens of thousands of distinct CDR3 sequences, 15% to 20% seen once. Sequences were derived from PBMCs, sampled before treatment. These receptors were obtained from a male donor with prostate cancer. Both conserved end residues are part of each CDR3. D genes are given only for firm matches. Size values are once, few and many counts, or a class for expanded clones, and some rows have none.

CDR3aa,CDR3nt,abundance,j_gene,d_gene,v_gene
CASSASGGTDSPLHF,TGTGCCAGCAGTGCCAGTGGGGGAACGGATTCACCCCTCCACTTT,few,TRBJ1-6,-,TRBV9
CASSFRGGGVQFF,TGTGCCAGCAGCTTCCGGGGGGGGGGGGTTCAGTTCTTC,-,TRBJ2-1,TRBD2,TRBV5-6
CASSSPTGLGTDTQYF,TGTGCCAGCAGCTCGCCAACAGGGCTCGGCACAGATACGCAGTATTTT,many,TRBJ2-3,-,TRBV13
CASRNKQSFSYEQYF,TGTGCCAGCAGAAATAAACAGTCTTTTTCCTACGAGCAGTACTTC,many,TRBJ2-7,-,TRBV7-7
CASSLGGWRGSQFLPKNIQYF,TGTGCCAGCAGCTTAGGAGGGTGGCGGGGGTCCCAGTTTCTGCCCAAAAACATTCAGTACTTC,-,TRBJ2-4,TRBD2,TRBV11-2
CASSPDNQPQHF,TGTGCCAGCTCACCAGATAATCAGCCCCAGCATTTT,many,TRBJ1-5,-,TRBV18
CAISVGRDSYEQYF,TGTGCCATCAGTGTCGGCAGGGACTCCTACGAGCAGTACTTC,-,TRBJ2-7,-,TRBV10-3
CASSSPAWNYEQYF,TGTGCCAGCAGTTCCCCGGCGTGGAACTACGAGCAGTACTTC,-,TRBJ2-7,-,TRBV28
CASSMFGGELFF,TGTGCCAGCAGCATGTTTGGCGGGGAGCTGTTTTTT,many,TRBJ2-2,-,TRBV7-9
CSGTSGVNEQFF,TGCAGCGGGACTAGCGGGGTCAATGAGCAGTTCTTC,many,TRBJ2-1,TRBD2,TRBV29-1
CATRGVQETQYF,TGTGCCACTAGGGGGGTTCAAGAGACCCAGTACTTC,many,TRBJ2-5,-,TRBV25-1
CASRHREGASSPLHF,TGTGCCAGCAGACACAGGGAAGGGGCGTCCTCACCCCTCCACTTT,many,TRBJ1-6,-,TRBV12-3/TRBV12-4
CASSALIRGETQYF,TGTGCCAGCAGTGCCCTGATTAGGGGGGAGACCCAGTACTTC,few,TRBJ2-5,-,TRBV2
CASSFGGNQPQHF,TGTGCCAGCAGTTTTGGCGGTAATCAGCCCCAGCATTTT,few,TRBJ1-5,-,TRBV12-3/TRBV12-4
CASSLDPTSNQPQHF,TGTGCCAGCAGCTTAGACCCGACTAGCAATCAGCCCCAGCATTTT,many,TRBJ1-5,-,TRBV11-2
CASSWAAGATYEQYF,TGTGCCAGCAGCTGGGCCGCGGGGGCCACCTACGAGCAGTACTTC,many,TRBJ2-7,-,TRBV7-8
CASSLMSVGTYEQYF,TGCGCCAGCAGCTTGATGTCAGTGGGAACCTACGAGCAGTACTTC,many,TRBJ2-7,-,TRBV5-1
CATSLAGDTDTQYF,TGTGCCACCTCCTTAGCGGGGGACACAGATACGCAGTATTTT,many,TRBJ2-3,TRBD2,TRBV12-3/TRBV12-4
CASSTQTASYEQYF,TGCGCCAGCAGCACCCAGACGGCCTCCTACGAGCAGTACTTC,many,TRBJ2-7,-,TRBV5-1
CAISGGPYNEQFF,TGTGCCATCAGCGGGGGACCCTACAATGAGCAGTTCTTC,many,TRBJ2-1,-,TRBV10-3
CASSFRLAFPQRQYF,TGTGCCAGCAGCTTCAGGCTAGCCTTTCCCCAACGCCAGTACTTC,many,TRBJ2-5,-,TRBV11-2
CAISERRFSGENTGELFF,TGTGCCATCAGTGAGCGTCGATTTTCAGGGGAGAACACCGGGGAGCTGTTTTTT,many,TRBJ2-2,-,TRBV10-3
CATTRTHRAANYGYTF,TGTGCCACTACGAGAACTCACAGGGCCGCTAACTATGGCTACACCTTC,many,TRBJ1-2,-,TRBV6-2/TRBV6-3
CASKVQDEQFF,TGTGCCAGCAAGGTCCAAGATGAGCAGTTCTTC,many,TRBJ2-1,-,TRBV3-1
CASSLGSGGPRPDTQYF,TGTGCCAGCAGCTTAGGTAGCGGGGGGCCCCGGCCAGATACGCAGTATTTT,many,TRBJ2-3,TRBD2,TRBV7-6
CASRQQGVPEAFF,TGCGCCAGCAGGCAACAGGGCGTCCCTGAAGCTTTCTTT,many,TRBJ1-1,-,TRBV5-1
CASSIRLAGVTDTQYF,TGTGCCAGCAGCATTCGACTAGCGGGGGTCACAGATACGCAGTATTTT,many,TRBJ2-3,TRBD2,TRBV11-2
CASSKHVGDEVLPYEQYF,TGTGCCAGCAGCAAACATGTCGGGGACGAAGTCCTCCCCTACGAGCAGTACTTC,many,TRBJ2-7,-,TRBV21-1
CASSLWESSYNEQFF,TGTGCCAGCAGTTTATGGGAGAGCTCCTACAATGAGCAGTTCTTC,-,TRBJ2-1,-,TRBV12-3/TRBV12-4
CSARGSSWPQHF,TGCAGTGCTAGAGGCAGCTCATGGCCCCAGCATTTT,many,TRBJ1-5,-,TRBV20-1
CASSPGLAVPTDTQYF,TGCGCCAGCAGTCCTGGCCTAGCGGTACCCACAGATACGCAGTATTTT,many,TRBJ2-3,TRBD2,TRBV5-1
CASSHTRWGFRSYNSPLHF,TGTGCCAGCAGCCACACGCGGTGGGGGTTCAGGTCCTATAATTCACCCCTCCACTTT,many,TRBJ1-6,-,TRBV14
CASSSVVGRTGENQPQHF,TGTGCCAGCAGCTCAGTTGTGGGGAGGACAGGGGAAAATCAGCCCCAGCATTTT,many,TRBJ1-5,TRBD1,TRBV7-2
CASSSGLAGGKTPGSCFF,-,-,TRBJ2-2,-,TRBV11-2
CASSQGILGTRKEF,TGCGCCAGCAGCCAAGGGATTCTCGGAACCCGGAAAGAATTT,many,TRBJ2-3,-,TRBV4-1
CASSQDGGPQHF,TGCGCCAGCAGCCAAGACGGCGGGCCCCAGCATTTT,-,TRBJ1-5,-,TRBV4-1
CASRGAGLGNEQYF,TGTGCCAGCCGTGGAGCGGGGCTGGGTAACGAGCAGTACTTC,-,TRBJ2-7,TRBD2,TRBV27
CASSERGQAGANVLTF,TGTGCCAGCAGTGAAAGAGGGCAAGCTGGGGCCAACGTCCTGACTTTC,many,TRBJ2-6,-,TRBV2
CASSPSGHAVYEQYF,TGCGCCAGCAGCCCCTCAGGTCACGCCGTCTACGAGCAGTACTTC,-,TRBJ2-7,-,TRBV5-1
CASSINAVGAQETQYF,TGTGCCAGTAGTATTAATGCCGTCGGGGCGCAAGAGACCCAGTACTTC,many,TRBJ2-5,-,TRBV19